This T cell receptor beta chain was identified in a study of cytomegalovirus exposure and HLA in healthy donors. A word on this clone: Its target is not known.

General observations from the study: Presence/absence analyses treated sequencing depth as roughly uniform across donors. Most sequenced TCRs were rare (though some public TCRs occurred in many donors). What was likely a sequencing artifact was a cluster of highly shared sequence variants. Available immune exposure information was restricted to CMV serostatus only.

The PCR ran on 60 Vbeta and 13 Jbeta primers. The protocol was immunoSEQ multiplex PCR, while the TCRdb copy is restricted to in-frame clones and leaves out a portion. The sample lists 160,000 or so clones, around four fifths occurring once. The V gene's germline CDR1 is KGHSH and CDR2 LQKENI. The CDR3 is 12 amino acids. Trimming removed 2 bases from V and 4 bases from J, with 6 bases in between. The chain couples TRBV18 to TRBJ2-7; perhaps TRBD2 as D (6 bases). This receptor was taken from a woman aged 25-40 years in good health and CMV-seronegative. The sample was PBMCs. CDR3 loop: CASSPGGYEQYF. DNA of the CDR3: TGTGCCAGCTCACCAGGAGGGTACGAGCAGTACTTC.